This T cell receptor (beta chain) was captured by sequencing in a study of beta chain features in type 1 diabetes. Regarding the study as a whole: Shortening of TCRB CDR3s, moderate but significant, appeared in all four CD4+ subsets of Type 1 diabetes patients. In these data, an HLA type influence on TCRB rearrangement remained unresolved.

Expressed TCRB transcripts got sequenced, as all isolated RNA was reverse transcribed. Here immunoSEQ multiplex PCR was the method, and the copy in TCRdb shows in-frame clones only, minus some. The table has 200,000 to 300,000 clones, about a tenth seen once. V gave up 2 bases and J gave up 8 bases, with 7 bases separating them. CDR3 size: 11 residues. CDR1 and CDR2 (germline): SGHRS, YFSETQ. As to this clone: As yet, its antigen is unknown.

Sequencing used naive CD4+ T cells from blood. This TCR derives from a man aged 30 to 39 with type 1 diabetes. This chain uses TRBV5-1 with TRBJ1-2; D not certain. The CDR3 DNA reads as TGCGCCAGCAGCTTCGGGGAAGGCTACACCTTC. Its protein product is CASSFGEGYTF.